This record covers a single T cell receptor beta chain. These data come from a study of blood T cell repertoires in COVID-19. Study details: Researchers got acute and convalescent COVID-19 samples from the United States, Italy and Spain.

Clones were read by immunoSEQ multiplex PCR, and TCRdb kept only the in-frame ones, dropping some. The profile shows fewer than 100,000 clones, over 70% of them singletons. The germline CDR1 and CDR2 sequences are KGHSH and LQKENI. The CDR3 is 15 amino acids. Trimming shortened V by 2 bases and J by 6 bases, and 16 bases separated the two germline ends. V is TRBV18 and J is TRBJ1-2, with a weak D call TRBD1 (5 bases). This receptor was identified in a man aged 50 to 60 with acute or convalescent COVID-19. Sample: peripheral blood. The CDR3 loop reads CASSPIPGLTNGYTF. CDR3 nucleotides: TGTGCCAGCTCACCAATTCCAGGGTTGACGAATGGCTACACCTTC.